These 14 T cell receptor beta chains were all obtained from the same sample, sequenced in a study of blood T cell repertoires in COVID-19. TCRdb's copy holds only in-frame clones and misses some; the assay was immunoSEQ multiplex PCR. Seen here are 100,000 to 150,000 clones, 78% observed once, and the top ten hold 2% to 2.5%. Sequencing input: peripheral blood. All receptors come from a man aged 70-80 years with acute or convalescent COVID-19.

This clone was found once. CDR3 protein: CASSIGGGETQYF. The CDR3 DNA is TGCGCCAGCAGCATTGGGGGCGGGGAGACCCAGTACTTC. The chain carries TRBV5-1 and TRBJ2-5; the D gene is possibly TRBD1 (6 bases). In germline, CDR1 is SGHRS, CDR2 YFSETQ. The CDR3 loop spans 13 amino acids. With 4 bases removed from V and 5 bases from J, the gap between germline ends came to 12 bases.

This chain joins TRBV18 and TRBJ2-2; D ambiguous. The CDR3 sequence is 14 residues long. Germline CDR1 KGHSH, CDR2 LQKENI. The V gene lost 2 bases and the J gene lost 3 bases, with 7 bases spanning the gap. In nucleotides, the CDR3 is TGTGCCAGCTCACCAATTCGGGACACCGGGGAGCTGTTTTTT. It specifies CASSPIRDTGELFF.

This clone was seen a single time. The J gene is TRBJ1-4, the V gene TRBV3-1 (or the pseudogene TRBV3-2); 8 bases fit TRBD1. Germline V gene data show CDR1 as LGHDT and CDR2 as YNNKEL (reference sequence). V dropped 3 bases and J dropped 8; count of bases not matched to a gene: 8. This CDR3 has 15 amino acids. The CDR3, as DNA: TGTGCCAGCAGCCAGCCGACAGGGGAGGGGGAAAAACTGTTTTTT. Translation: CASSQPTGEGEKLFF.

This clone showed up just once. The J gene is TRBJ2-1, the V gene TRBV5-4, with D possibly TRBD2 on 7 matching bases. CDR1 is SGHNT and CDR2 is YYREEE in the germline V gene (reference sequence). The CDR3 runs 14 residues. V gave up 5 bases and J gave up 5 bases, with 14 bases separating them. CDR3 protein: CASSLGGPHNEQFF. CDR3 coding DNA: TGTGCCAGCAGTCTCGGGGGGCCCCACAATGAGCAGTTCTTC.

The CDR3 protein is CASSPTMDTGTDTQYF. In DNA, the CDR3 is TGTGCCAGCTCACCGACCATGGACACCGGCACAGATACGCAGTATTTT. This rearrangement joins TRBV18 to TRBJ2-3; possible D gene TRBD1, 5 bases. Looked up from germline, CDR1 is KGHSH and CDR2 is LQKENI. The CDR3 consists of 16 residues. The V end lost 3 bases, the J end lost 1 base, and 14 bases lay between the germline ends. The full variable domain, with the rest looked up from reference TRBV18 and TRBJ2-3, is NAGVMQNPRHLVRRRGQEARLRCSPMKGHSHVYWYRQLPEEGLKFMVYLQKENIIDESGMPKERFSAEFPKEGPSILRIQQVVRGDSAAYFCASSPTMDTGTDTQYFGPGTRLTVL.

V gene TRBV18 combines with J gene TRBJ1-1; 9 positions agree with TRBD1. This CDR3 region has 17 residues. Trimming at V came to 4 bases and at J to 3 bases, leaving 12 bases not matched to a gene. Per the germline V gene, CDR1 is KGHSH and CDR2 is LQKENI. The CDR3: CASSLRGQGVGDTEAFF. CDR3 coding DNA: TGTGCCAGCTCACTAAGGGGACAGGGAGTCGGGGACACTGAAGCTTTCTTT.

The chain recombines TRBV12-3 or TRBV12-4 with TRBJ2-7; D is possibly TRBD1 (6 bases). Trimming removed 2 bases from V and 5 bases from J, with 10 bases in between. The CDR3 has 13 residues. DNA of the CDR3: TGTGCCAGCAGTTTACGGCAGGGGAACGAGCAGTACTTC. Its protein product is CASSLRQGNEQYF.

The CDR3 DNA reads as TGCGCCAGCAGCTTGGTTGGGGGGTACGAGCAGTACTTC. This sequence encodes CASSLVGGYEQYF. The V call is TRBV5-1, the J call TRBJ2-7; tentatively, D is TRBD2 (6 bases). The CDR3 covers 13 residues. Germline-derived CDR1 and CDR2 are SGHRS and YFSETQ. V lost 0 bases and J 4 bases, leaving 8 bases between the germline ends. The full variable domain, completed using reference TRBV5-1 and TRBJ2-7, is KAGVTQTPRYLIKTRGQQVTLSCSPISGHRSVSWYQQTPGQGLQFLFEYFSETQRNKGNFPGRFSGRQFSNSRSEMNVSTLELGDSALYLCASSLVGGYEQYFGPGTRLTVT.

The CDR3 region has the DNA TGTGCCAGCAGCCAAGCTTCAGGGGCCGATGAAAAACTGTTTTTT. This encodes CASSQASGADEKLFF. The chain uses TRBV4-2 and TRBJ1-4; a weak D match, TRBD1 (6 bases). The CDR3 has 15 residues. Germline CDR1 and CDR2: LGHNA and YNFKEQ. V was pared by 1 base and J by 6 bases, with 12 bases between.

J is TRBJ2-1 and V is TRBV5-1; D remains ambiguous. Per germline, CDR1 SGHRS and CDR2 YFSETQ. The CDR3 covers 15 residues. The V gene lost 4 bases and the J gene lost 0 bases, with 11 bases spanning the gap. The CDR3 DNA reads as TGCGCCAGCAGCGGTCGGGTTAGCTCCTACAATGAGCAGTTCTTC. Translating it yields CASSGRVSSYNEQFF.

V and J are TRBV25-1 and TRBJ2-7; weak D call: TRBD2 (5 bases). The V gene lost 5 bases and the J gene lost 5 bases, with 10 bases spanning the gap. The CDR3 contains 12 residues. CDR1 MGHDK and CDR2 SYGVNS come from the germline V gene. CDR3 sequence: CASSWTGDEQYF. CDR3 bases: TGTGCCAGCAGTTGGACCGGGGACGAGCAGTACTTC.

This clone appeared once. The chain combines TRBV9 with TRBJ1-2; 7 positions agree with TRBD1. The junction had 4 bases not matched to a gene; V was cut back by 3 bases and J by 8 bases. There are 12 residues in the CDR3. From germline, CDR1 is SGDLS and CDR2 YYNGEE. CDR3 coding DNA: TGTGCCAGCAGCGAGGGACAGAGAGGCTACACCTTC. Translating gives CASSEGQRGYTF.

This clone was found once. The chain uses TRBV3-1 (or the pseudogene TRBV3-2) and TRBJ1-5, with TRBD1 matching over 12 bases. The CDR3 has 15 residues. Germline CDR1 and CDR2: LGHDT and YNNKEL (reference sequence). Losses at the gene ends were 4 bases for V and 6 bases for J; bases not matched to a gene: 4. CDR3 nucleotides: TGTGCCAGCAGCCTGGGACAGGGGGCGGGTCAGCCCCAGCATTTT. Translating it yields CASSLGQGAGQPQHF.

This rearrangement joins TRBV5-4 to TRBJ2-2; possible D gene TRBD2, 5 bases. The V end was cut by 4 bases, the J end by 2 bases, with 15 bases between. The CDR3 spans 16 residues. Germline CDR1 and CDR2: SGHNT and YYREEE (reference sequence). Written as DNA, the CDR3 is TGTGCCAGCAGCCCGAAGCGGTTTCGCAACACCGGGGAGCTGTTTTTT. Its translation is CASSPKRFRNTGELFF.